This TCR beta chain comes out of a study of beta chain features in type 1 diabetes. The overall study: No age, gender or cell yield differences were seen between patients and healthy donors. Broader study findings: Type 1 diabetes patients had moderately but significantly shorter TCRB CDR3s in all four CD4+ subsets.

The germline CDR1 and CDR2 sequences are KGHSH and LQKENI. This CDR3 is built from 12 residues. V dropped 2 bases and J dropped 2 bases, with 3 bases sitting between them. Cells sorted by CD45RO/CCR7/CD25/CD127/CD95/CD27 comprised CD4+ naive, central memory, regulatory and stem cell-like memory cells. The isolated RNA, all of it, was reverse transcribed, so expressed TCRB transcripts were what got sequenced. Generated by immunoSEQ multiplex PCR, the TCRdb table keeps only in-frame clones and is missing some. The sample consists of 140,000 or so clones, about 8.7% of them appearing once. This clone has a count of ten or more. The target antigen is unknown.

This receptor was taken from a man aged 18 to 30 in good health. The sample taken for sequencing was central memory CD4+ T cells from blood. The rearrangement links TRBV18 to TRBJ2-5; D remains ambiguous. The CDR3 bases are TGTGCCAGCTCACCAATACAAGAGACCCAGTACTTC. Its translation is CASSPIQETQYF.